This TCR beta chain was sequenced in a study of T cell repertoires in cytomegalovirus infection. A single record per CDR3 protein comes from TCRdb applying MiXCR to the reads. The sample lists roughly 500,000 distinct CDR3 sequences; 25% to 35% were seen once. This clonotype appeared a few times. The antigen is unknown. J lost 7 bases, V lost 2 bases, and 17 bases had no gene match. This CDR3 has 18 residues. The V gene's germline CDR1 is MNHNY and CDR2 SVGAGI (reference sequence). The chain couples TRBV6-6 to TRBJ2-5, with 9 bases matching TRBD1. The input for sequencing was cultured PBMCs, taken from culture after CMV antigen stimulation. This receptor was obtained from a human donor in good health (CMV status not recorded). Some clones in this sample may be carry-over from other donors' samples. The CDR3 spells CASSYGTGSSSGRGTQYF. CDR3 bases: TGTGCCAGCAGTTACGGGACAGGGTCGTCTTCGGGTAGGGGGACCCAGTACTTC.